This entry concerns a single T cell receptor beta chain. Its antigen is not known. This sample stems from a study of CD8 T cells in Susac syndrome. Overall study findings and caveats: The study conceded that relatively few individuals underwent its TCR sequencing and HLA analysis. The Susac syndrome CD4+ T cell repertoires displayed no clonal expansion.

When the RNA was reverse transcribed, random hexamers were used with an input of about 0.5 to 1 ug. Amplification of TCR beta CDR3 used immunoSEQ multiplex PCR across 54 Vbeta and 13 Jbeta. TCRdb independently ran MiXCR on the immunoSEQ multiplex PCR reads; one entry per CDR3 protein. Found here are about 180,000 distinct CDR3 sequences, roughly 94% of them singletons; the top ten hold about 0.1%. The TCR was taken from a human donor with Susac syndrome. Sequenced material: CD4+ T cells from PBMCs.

In DNA form, the CDR3 reads TGTGCCAGCAGGCAAACGAGTCTGTACACAGATACGCAGTATTTT. It is translated as CASRQTSLYTDTQYF. The chain combines TRBV28 with TRBJ2-3; D is ambiguous. V shed 6 bases and J shed 2 bases, with 15 bases lying between them. Germline V CDR1 and CDR2: MDHEN, SYDVKM. CDR3 size: 15 residues.